This TCR beta chain stems from a study of identical twins. Overall study results and limits: Excess sharing between twins was weaker in beta out-of-frame sequences.

For this clonotype: As yet, its antigen is unknown.

Every one of the donors was a healthy Caucasian. Using its own MiXCR run on the 5' RACE reads, TCRdb lists one record per CDR3 protein. In the table there are around 490,000 distinct CDR3 sequences, about 22% of which are singletons. Trimming removed 0 bases from V and 0 bases from J, with 10 bases in between. CDR3 length: 17 residues. CDR1 is SGHRS, CDR2 YFSETQ, per germline. The sample was also linked to a second study, of yellow fever vaccine responses in identical twins. This second study notes: Twins' vaccine T cell response reportedly seemed partly convergent, partly personalized.

The chain couples TRBV5-1 to TRBJ2-6; possibly TRBD1 for D (5 bases). Sequencing input: CD4+ T cells sorted from blood. The TCR comes from a woman aged 18-29 years in good health. CDR3 coding DNA: TGCGCCAGCAGCTTGGTTACAGGCGGCTCTGGGGCCAACGTCCTGACTTTC. Translation gives CASSLVTGGSGANVLTF.